This T cell receptor beta chain stems from a study of cytomegalovirus exposure and HLA in healthy donors. The CDR3 spans 15 residues. CDR1 and CDR2 from the germline V gene are SGHTA and FQGNSA. 13 Jbeta primers and 60 Vbeta primers were used for the PCR. Libraries were prepared by immunoSEQ multiplex PCR; TCRdb keeps only in-frame clonotypes and omits some of them. The data show some 120,000 clones, with 65% to 75% seen just once and around 5% held by the top ten. This clone occurred once. The junction departs from germline at one end; a sequencing error may be responsible. The sequence derives from a young man in good health and CMV-seropositive. The sample comprised PBMCs. The V and J genes are TRBV7-2 and TRBJ1-2; TRBD1 matches 9 bases. The CDR3 here is CASSAHRDRAYGYPF. CDR3 sequence (DNA): TGTGCCAGCAGCGCGCACCGGGACAGGGCCTATGGCTACCCCTTC.